This T cell receptor (beta chain) is drawn from a study of cytomegalovirus exposure and HLA in healthy donors (TCRdb year 2017). A note on the overall study: An earlier analysis of 587 of the donors reported 276 Gb of sequence data and approximately 120 million unique TCR beta sequences obtained from roughly 180 million T cells. Several DR-DQ haplotypes were handled as single units for association and clustering because linkage in the cohort was strong. The study aimed to test whether cataloging public T cell receptors could reveal signatures of past pathogen exposure. All discovery cohort repertoires had been generated using a single sequencing platform. An earlier analysis of approximately 500 of the donors applied high-throughput TCR beta sequencing to assess whether each TCR beta V gene segment acted as functional or pseudogenic. Typing coverage varied by locus: about 620-630 donors for A, B, C, DRB1 and DQB1; approximately 560 for DQA1; 606 for DPA1; 450 to 480 for DPB1. A later analysis re-analyzed previously published TCR beta repertoires from several hundred donors and added high-resolution HLA genotyping to study TCR occurrence patterns. Along with the roughly 710-subject first cohort, a separate validation cohort of approximately 110 different subjects was used. Both class I and class II loci were covered by HLA typing, at four-digit resolution. Of the roughly 410 genotyped donors, over 80% were placed in the genetic ancestry cluster associated with self-reported Caucasian donors. On average, approximately 250,000 unique TCR beta nucleotide sequences were sequenced per donor among 300 to 500 genotyped donors of the cohort, with 15% to 20% of those sequences being non-productive. Donor age, sex, ethnicity and CMV serostatus were compiled alongside the repertoire data. The later analysis used no new phenotypic data to find candidate immune exposures, relying instead on TCR beta sequences and their occurrence across donors. An early release that covered around 590 HLA-typed donors contained about 300 gigabases of sequencing data and tens of millions of unique TCR sequences. The study combined high-throughput TCR immunosequencing, statistical association of individual TCRs with disease status, and machine learning to predict cytomegalovirus infection status. Genome-wide SNP genotypes for about three fifths of the roughly 700 donors were used in a later genetic analysis, which treated that subset as a discovery cohort. Using immunosequencing, the study profiled T cell repertoires from 666 subjects and related those repertoires to cytomegalovirus serostatus.

The library was made by the immunoSEQ multiplex PCR assay. A mixture of 60 forward primers for TCR Vbeta segments and 13 reverse primers for TCR Jbeta segments was used in the multiplex PCR. A multiplex PCR assay on genomic DNA amplified the CDR3 region of rearranged TCR beta genes. Amplified TCR beta libraries were sequenced as 87-base-pair reads on the Illumina HiSeq System. Per the authors' processing: A later analysis counted some 80 million unique TCR beta chains across the 650 to 800 repertoires, and roughly 10 million of these chains were shared by at least two donors. To remove PCR and sequencing errors, raw reads were error-corrected and collapsed into unique sequences using a nearest-neighbor algorithm that merged closely related sequences. V, D and J gene segments were assigned by aligning CDR3 sequences to IMGT reference sequences. For a sequence to be retained, a match of at least six nucleotides was required to both a V gene segment and a J gene segment. Rearrangements were classified as productive when the CDR3 lacked stop codons and remained in frame with V and J, and all other rearrangements were classified as non-productive. CDR3 was defined according to IMGT convention as the region running from the second conserved V-encoded cysteine to the conserved J-encoded phenylalanine. The earlier analysis of about 610 of the donors excluded sequences that lacked an unambiguous match to a single V gene segment. In an earlier analysis of almost 600 of the donors, a V segment was called functional when productive rearrangements were above 56.7%, and segregating when the standard deviation between donors exceeded 5%. A statistical classification framework was built to diagnose cytomegalovirus status from the catalog of TCR beta chain sequences. A later analysis assigned V and J genes by comparing TCR nucleotide sequences with IMGT/GENE-DB human TR gene sequences. The TCRdist pipeline was used in a later analysis to assign CDR3 sequences and most-parsimonious VDJ recombination scenarios. In a later analysis, every TCR beta chain was defined by the combination of its CDR3 amino acid sequence and its V-gene family, and reads without a unique V-gene family were dropped. As a way to deal with suspected cross-contamination and a sequencing artifact, a later analysis dropped over 550 nucleotide sequences that were highly shared and had low generation probability. In a later analysis, a clonal expansion index for each public chain was calculated from normalized within-repertoire ranks of inferred template counts. A later analysis computed generation probabilities with a VDJ recombination model fitted to out-of-frame rearrangements, and checked the results against IGoR. In a later analysis, hypergeometric tests were used to score TCR-TCR, TCR-HLA and TCR-CMV co-occurrence, with a repertoire-size bias correction applied to TCR pairs. In a later analysis, false discovery rates were estimated by permuting HLA or CMV assignments 20 times. In a later analysis, co-occurring TCRs were grouped with DBSCAN, and TCRdist sequence similarity was added when clustering was performed within HLA-allele-positive subsets. Co-occurrence clustering excluded repertoires with fewer than 30,000 or more than 120,000 public chains, plus five with anomalous nucleotide sharing. This is the immuneACCESS table as TCRdb keeps it, with only in-frame sequences that have V and J called. A part of the clones is gone; compared with another copy, unresolved V genes explain less than half, and the rest is unexplained. From that table come the V and J calls and clone size; the DNA was used to work out D and trimming. The sample has 60,000 to 75,000 clones on record. The ten biggest clones cover approximately 1.6% of the sample.

The CDR3 sequence holds 15 residues, the cysteine and phenylalanine included. The DNA shown is the 45-base CDR3, in frame from base 1. Trimming at the junction amounts to 6 bases on V and 4 bases on J, and the germline ends lie 18 bases apart. The germline V gene sets CDR1 to KGHSH and CDR2 to LQKENI. A word on this clone: Its target antigen remains unknown.

Summary of the overall study and its limitations: An earlier analysis of around 540 of the donors showed that most TCR beta V segments appeared in productive rearrangements either about 87% or about 30% of the time, which broadly matched IMGT annotations. Most CMV-associated TCR beta chains appeared to be HLA-restricted in a later analysis, and the HLA associations seemed to be driven largely by CMV exposure. Assigning TCR associations to individual alleles was difficult when HLA alleles, especially DR and DQ, strongly co-occurred. Because counts were too low, roughly 16 rarely observed V segments, including chromosome 9 orphons, were left out of the earlier analysis of a few hundred of the donors. A later analysis reported that several top co-occurrence clusters appeared linked to parvovirus B19, influenza, CMV and Epstein-Barr virus. Because HLA typing was missing for some donors at each locus, association tests included only the typed subset. Specific HLA alleles were associated with 16,951 TCR beta sequences at a false discovery rate of 0.05 in a later analysis. Most TCR sequences were seen in very few donors, while some public TCRs were found in many individuals. In the study, approximately 160 TCR beta chains were listed as associated with cytomegalovirus. Because the 87-base-pair reads could not distinguish some IMGT-functional V segments, including TRBV6-2 and TRBV6-3, those segments were excluded. The authors suggested that the approach could potentially be generalized to other disease states and immunological phenotypes. The only immune exposure information available for the cohort was CMV serostatus. A cluster of highly shared sequence variants was judged likely to represent a technical artifact of the sequencing pipeline. In a later analysis, HLA-associated TCR beta chains were found to be more clonally expanded and to have lower generation probabilities than equally common non-associated chains. A further reported finding was that TCR beta sequences accurately predicted the HLA-A and HLA-B alleles for most subjects in the first cohort. The cohort was sequenced for TCR beta chains only, and without alpha or paired-chain data the features that could be detected were limited. Linkage disequilibrium might explain the correlated functional status among segregating V segments, but an unknown experimental factor could not be excluded. In vitro tests confirmed that a few of the cytomegalovirus-associated TCR beta chains recognize cytomegalovirus antigens. In a later analysis, the rate of TCR association differed among HLA loci, with DRB1 alleles having the most associated TCRs and HLA-C alleles having the fewest. A later genetic analysis associated a missense DCLRE1C variant with V-gene and J-gene trimming of TCR beta chains, and an independent cohort replicated the association. A later genetic analysis reported fewer N-insertions in productive TCRs among donors in an Asian-associated ancestry cluster than the roughly 690-donor mean. Cytomegalovirus status was reported to be diagnosed by the classifier with high specificity and sensitivity in both the original and validation cohorts. The presence/absence analyses assumed that sequencing depth was roughly uniform across donors, and that assumption may not be true.

The cohort comprised 550 to 700 healthy bone marrow donors. At the time of sampling, all cohort members were nominally healthy, though unrecorded immune exposures were likely present. The donor tested CMV seronegative, placing the donor among the 350 or so seronegative members of the cohort. Every donor gave a peripheral blood sample, and the peripheral blood mononuclear cells from that sample were used for TCR beta sequencing. The Qiagen DNeasy Blood Extraction Kit was used to extract genomic DNA from the blood cell samples. This receptor was obtained from a woman in her twenties or thirties in good health and CMV-seronegative. The V gene is TRBV18 and the J gene is TRBJ2-5; the D gene is perhaps TRBD2, on 7 matching bases. The specimen was PBMCs. The nucleotide sequence is TGTGCCAGCTCTCCGGACAGCGGGGCGGGAGAGACCCAGTACTTC. Its translation is CASSPDSGAGETQYF.